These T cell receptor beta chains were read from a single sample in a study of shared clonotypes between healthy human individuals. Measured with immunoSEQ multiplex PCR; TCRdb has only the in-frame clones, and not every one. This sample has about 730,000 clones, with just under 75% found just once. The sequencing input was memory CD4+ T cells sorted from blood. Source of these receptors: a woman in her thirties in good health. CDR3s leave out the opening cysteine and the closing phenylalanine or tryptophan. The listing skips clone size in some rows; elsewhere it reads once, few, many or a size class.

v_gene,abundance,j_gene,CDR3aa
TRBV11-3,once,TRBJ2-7,ASSLPLVKQY
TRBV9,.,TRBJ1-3,ASSGKHAHSGNTIY
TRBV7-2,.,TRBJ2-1,ASSLVPETYNEQF
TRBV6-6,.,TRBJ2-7,ASSYLVGGANEQY
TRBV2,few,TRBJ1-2,ASASSAGVGGYT
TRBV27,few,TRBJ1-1,ASRRRPNTEAF
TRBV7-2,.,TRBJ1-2,ASSLGVFYGYT
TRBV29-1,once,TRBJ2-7,SVVRGSHEQY
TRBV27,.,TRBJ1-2,ASRRAGTVSLYYT
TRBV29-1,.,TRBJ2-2,SVDLRTGELF
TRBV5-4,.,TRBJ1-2,ASSSSGASGYT
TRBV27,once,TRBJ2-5,ASSSRAPQGSYQETQY
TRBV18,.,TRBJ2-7,ASSPRGWGMGSYEQY
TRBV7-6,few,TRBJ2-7,ASSDPGVREQY
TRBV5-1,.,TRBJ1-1,ASRQGWNTEAF
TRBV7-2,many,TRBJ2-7,ASSGGLSSYEQY
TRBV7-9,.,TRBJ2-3,ASSSSTDTQY
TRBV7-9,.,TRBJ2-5,ASSLVTGSETQY
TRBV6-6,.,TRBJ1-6,ATRQGSNSPLH
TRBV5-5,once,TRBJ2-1,ASSRFDEQF
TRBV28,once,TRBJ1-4,ASGAWRVNEKLF
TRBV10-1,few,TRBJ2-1,ASSSGGPAGYYNEQF
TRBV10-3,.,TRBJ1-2,AISEQGSPEYGYT
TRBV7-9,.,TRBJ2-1,ASTPSFLRGSNEQF
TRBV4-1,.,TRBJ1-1,ASSQVVGTPNTEAF
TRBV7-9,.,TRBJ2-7,ASSFSGIVGYEQY
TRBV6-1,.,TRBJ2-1,ASSVSGSIDEQF
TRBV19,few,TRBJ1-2,ASQDRTYGYT
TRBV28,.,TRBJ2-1,ASRSSGTGTYNEQF
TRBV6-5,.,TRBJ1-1,AISERGRNTEAF
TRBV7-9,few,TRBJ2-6,ASSLMGSGANVLT
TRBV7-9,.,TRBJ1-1,ASSLIGQENTEAF
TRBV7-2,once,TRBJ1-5,ASSVLGGGSQPQH
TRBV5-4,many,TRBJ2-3,ASSLALGLAGEGRTDTQY
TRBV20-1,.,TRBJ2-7,SARESYEQY
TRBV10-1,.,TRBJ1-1,ASRREANTEAF
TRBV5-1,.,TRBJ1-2,ASSRRTGDLGYGYT
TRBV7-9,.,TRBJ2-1,ASSVASTARTSEQF
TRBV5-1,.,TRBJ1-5,ASSLWGSDQPQH
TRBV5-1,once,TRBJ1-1,ASDEGTGSEAF
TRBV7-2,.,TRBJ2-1,ASSLAGREQF
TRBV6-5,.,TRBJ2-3,ASSSNLEGATDTQY
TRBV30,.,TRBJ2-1,AWSVAFPYNEQF
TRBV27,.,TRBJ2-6,ASRRGRANVLT
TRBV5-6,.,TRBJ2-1,ASSLDGSGRPYNEQF
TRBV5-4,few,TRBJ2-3,ASSFETSSDTQY
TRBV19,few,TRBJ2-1,ASSNHGQRNEQF
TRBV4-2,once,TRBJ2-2,ASSVPSGRVTGELF
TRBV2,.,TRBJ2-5,ASSLGGSIVQETQY
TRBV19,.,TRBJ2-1,ASSIHRLAGTVEQF
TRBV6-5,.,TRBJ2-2,ASSYADPPGELF
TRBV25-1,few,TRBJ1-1,ASRHPNTEAF